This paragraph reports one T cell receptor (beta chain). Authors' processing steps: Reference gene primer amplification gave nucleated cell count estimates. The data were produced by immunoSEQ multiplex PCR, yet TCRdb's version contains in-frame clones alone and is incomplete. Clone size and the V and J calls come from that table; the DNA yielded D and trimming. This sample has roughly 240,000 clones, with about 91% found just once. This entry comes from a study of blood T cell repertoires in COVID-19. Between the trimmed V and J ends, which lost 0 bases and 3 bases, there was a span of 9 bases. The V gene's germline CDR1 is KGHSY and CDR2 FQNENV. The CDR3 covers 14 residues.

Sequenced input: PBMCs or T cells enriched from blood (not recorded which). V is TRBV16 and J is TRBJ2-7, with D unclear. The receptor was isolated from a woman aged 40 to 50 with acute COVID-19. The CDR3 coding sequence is TGTGCCAGCAGCCAATCTGGGCAGATCTACGAGCAGTACGTC. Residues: CASSQSGQIYEQYV.